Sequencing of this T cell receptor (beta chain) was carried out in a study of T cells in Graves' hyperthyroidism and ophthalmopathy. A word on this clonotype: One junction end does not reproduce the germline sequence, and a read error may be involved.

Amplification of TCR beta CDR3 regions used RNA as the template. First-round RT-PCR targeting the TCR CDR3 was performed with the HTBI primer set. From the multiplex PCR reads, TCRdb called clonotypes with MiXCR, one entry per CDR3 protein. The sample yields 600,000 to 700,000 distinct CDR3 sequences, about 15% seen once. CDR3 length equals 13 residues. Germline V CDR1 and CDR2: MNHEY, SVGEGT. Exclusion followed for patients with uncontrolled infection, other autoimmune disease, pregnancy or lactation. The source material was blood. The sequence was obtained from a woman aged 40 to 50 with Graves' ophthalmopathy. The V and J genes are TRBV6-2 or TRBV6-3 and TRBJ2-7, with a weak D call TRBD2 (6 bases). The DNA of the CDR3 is TGTACCAGCACCCTAGGAGGGAGCTACGAGCAGTACTTC. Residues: CTSTLGGSYEQYF.